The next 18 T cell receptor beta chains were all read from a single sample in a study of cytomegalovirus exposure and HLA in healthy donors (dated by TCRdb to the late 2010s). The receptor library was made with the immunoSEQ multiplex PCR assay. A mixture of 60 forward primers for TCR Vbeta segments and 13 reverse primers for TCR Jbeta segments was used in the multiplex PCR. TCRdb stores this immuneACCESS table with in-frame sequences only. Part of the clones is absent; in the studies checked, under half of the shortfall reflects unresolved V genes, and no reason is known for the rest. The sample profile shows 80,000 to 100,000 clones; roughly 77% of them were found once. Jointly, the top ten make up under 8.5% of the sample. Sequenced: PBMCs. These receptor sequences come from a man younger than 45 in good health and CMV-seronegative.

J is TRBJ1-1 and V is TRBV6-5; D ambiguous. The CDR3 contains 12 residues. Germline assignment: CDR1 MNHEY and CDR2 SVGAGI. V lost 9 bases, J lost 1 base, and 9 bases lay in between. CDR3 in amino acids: CASSNPNTEAFF. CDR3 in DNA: TGTGCCAGTTCTAACCCGAACACTGAAGCTTTCTTT.

The CDR3 protein is CASSLVSGSGNTIYF. The DNA of the CDR3 is TGTGCCAGCAGCTTAGTGTCCGGGTCAGGAAACACCATATATTTT. The rearrangement joins TRBV7-9 to TRBJ1-3; no definite D call. This CDR3 is built from 15 residues. Germline CDR1 is SEHNR and CDR2 is FQNEAQ (reference sequence). V was shortened by 1 base and J by 4 bases, with 11 bases between the two germline ends.

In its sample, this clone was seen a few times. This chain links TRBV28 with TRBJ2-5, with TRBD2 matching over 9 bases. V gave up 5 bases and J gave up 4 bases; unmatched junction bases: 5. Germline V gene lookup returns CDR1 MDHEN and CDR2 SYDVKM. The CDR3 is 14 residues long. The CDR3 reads CASSPSGVGETQYF. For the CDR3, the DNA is TGTGCCAGCAGTCCTAGCGGGGTGGGAGAGACCCAGTACTTC.

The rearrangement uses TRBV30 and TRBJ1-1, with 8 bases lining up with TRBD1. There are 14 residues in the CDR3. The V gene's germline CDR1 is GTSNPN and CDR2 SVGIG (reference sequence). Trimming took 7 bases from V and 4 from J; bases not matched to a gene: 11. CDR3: CASIQGARGTEAFF. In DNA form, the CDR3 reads TGTGCCTCAATCCAGGGGGCGCGAGGCACTGAAGCTTTCTTT.

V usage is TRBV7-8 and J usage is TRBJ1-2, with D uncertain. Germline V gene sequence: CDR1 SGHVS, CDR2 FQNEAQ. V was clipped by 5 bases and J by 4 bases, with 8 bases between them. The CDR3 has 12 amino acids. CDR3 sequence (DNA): TGTGCCAGCAGCCCAGATTCCTATGGCTACACCTTC. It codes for CASSPDSYGYTF.

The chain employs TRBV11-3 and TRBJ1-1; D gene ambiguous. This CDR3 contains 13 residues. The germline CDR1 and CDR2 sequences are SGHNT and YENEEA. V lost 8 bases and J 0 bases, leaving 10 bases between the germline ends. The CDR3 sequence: CASSFAVNTEAFF. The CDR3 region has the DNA TGTGCCAGCTCCTTTGCAGTGAACACTGAAGCTTTCTTT.

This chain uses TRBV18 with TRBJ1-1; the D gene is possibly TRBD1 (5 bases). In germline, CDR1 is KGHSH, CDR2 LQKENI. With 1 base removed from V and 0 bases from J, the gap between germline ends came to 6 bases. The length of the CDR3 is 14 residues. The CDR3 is CASSPRGVNTEAFF. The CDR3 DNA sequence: TGTGCCAGCTCACCACGGGGGGTGAACACTGAAGCTTTCTTT.

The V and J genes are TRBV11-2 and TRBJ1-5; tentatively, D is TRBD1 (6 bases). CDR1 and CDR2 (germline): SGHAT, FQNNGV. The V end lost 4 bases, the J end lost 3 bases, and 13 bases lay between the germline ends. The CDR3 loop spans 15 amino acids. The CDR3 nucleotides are TGTGCCAGCAGCTCGTGGAAGGGGGTCAATCAGCCCCAGCATTTT. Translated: CASSSWKGVNQPQHF. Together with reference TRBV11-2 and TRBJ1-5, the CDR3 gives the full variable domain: EAGVAQSPRYKIIEKRQSVAFWCNPISGHATLYWYQQILGQGPKLLIQFQNNGVVDDSQLPKDRFSAERLKGVDSTLKIQPAKLEDSAVYLCASSSWKGVNQPQHFGDGTRLSIL.

CDR3 sequence (DNA): TGCGCCAGCAGCCTCCTACCAGGACAGTCGGTTGGCTACACCTTC. Protein sequence: CASSLLPGQSVGYTF. V is TRBV5-1 and J is TRBJ1-2; perhaps TRBD1 as D (6 bases). This CDR3 is 15 amino acids long. Looked up from germline, CDR1 is SGHRS and CDR2 is YFSETQ. V lost 4 bases and J 7 bases, leaving 20 bases between the germline ends.

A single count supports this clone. CDR3 residues: CSVMTDSTDTQYF. The CDR3 coding sequence is TGCAGCGTGATGACAGACAGCACAGATACGCAGTATTTT. This chain joins TRBV29-1 and TRBJ2-3, with D possibly TRBD1 on 5 matching bases. Trimming left V 6 bases short and J 0 bases short, with 10 bases between. The CDR3 spans 13 residues. From germline, CDR1 is SQVTM and CDR2 ANQGSEA.

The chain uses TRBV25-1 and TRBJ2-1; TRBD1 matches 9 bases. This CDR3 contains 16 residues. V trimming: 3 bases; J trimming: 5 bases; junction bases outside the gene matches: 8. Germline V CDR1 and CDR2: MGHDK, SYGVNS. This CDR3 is CASSESGQGSNNEQFF. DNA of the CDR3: TGTGCCAGCAGTGAGTCCGGACAGGGGTCGAACAATGAGCAGTTCTTC.

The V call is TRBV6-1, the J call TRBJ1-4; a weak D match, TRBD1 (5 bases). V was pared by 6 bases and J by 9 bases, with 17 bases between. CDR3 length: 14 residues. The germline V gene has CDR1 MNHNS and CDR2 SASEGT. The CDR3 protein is CASRMGQEGKKLFF. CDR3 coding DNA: TGTGCCAGCAGGATGGGGCAGGAGGGAAAAAAACTGTTTTTT.

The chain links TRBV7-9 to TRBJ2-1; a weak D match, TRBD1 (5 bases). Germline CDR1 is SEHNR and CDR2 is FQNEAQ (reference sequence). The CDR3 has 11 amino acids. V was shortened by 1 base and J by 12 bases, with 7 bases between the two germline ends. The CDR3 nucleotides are TGTGCCAGCAGCTTAGGAAGGGGGCAGTTCTTC. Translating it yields CASSLGRGQFF.

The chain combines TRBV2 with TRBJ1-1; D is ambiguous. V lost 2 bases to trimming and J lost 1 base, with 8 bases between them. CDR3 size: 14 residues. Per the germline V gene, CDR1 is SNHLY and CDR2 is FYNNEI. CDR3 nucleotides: TGTGCCAGCAGTGAATGGCGGAAGAACACTGAAGCTTTCTTT. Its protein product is CASSEWRKNTEAFF.

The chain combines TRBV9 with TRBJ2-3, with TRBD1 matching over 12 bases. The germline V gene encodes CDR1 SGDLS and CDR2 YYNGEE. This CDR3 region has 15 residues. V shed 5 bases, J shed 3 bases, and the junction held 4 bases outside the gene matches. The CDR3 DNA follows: TGTGCCAGCAGGATGGGACAGGGGGCAACAGATACGCAGTATTTT. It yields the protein CASRMGQGATDTQYF.

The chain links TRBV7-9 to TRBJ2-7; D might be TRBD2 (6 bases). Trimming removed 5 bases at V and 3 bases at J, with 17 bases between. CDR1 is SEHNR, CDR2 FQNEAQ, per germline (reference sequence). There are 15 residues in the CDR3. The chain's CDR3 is CASSGTRALYYEQYF. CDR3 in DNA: TGTGCCAGCAGCGGGACTCGGGCTCTTTACTACGAGCAGTACTTC. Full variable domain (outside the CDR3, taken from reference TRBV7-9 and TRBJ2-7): DTGVSQNPRHKITKRGQNVTFRCDPISEHNRLYWYRQTLGQGPEFLTYFQNEAQLEKSRLLSDRFSAERPKGSFSTLEIQRTEQGDSAMYLCASSGTRALYYEQYFGPGTRLTVT.

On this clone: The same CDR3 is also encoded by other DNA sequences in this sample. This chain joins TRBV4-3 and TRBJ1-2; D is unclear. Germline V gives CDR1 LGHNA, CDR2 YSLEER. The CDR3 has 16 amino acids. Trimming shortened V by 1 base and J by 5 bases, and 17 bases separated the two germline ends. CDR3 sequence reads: CASSQVRGGLAYGYTF. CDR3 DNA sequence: TGCGCCAGCAGCCAAGTCCGAGGCGGACTGGCTTATGGCTACACCTTC.

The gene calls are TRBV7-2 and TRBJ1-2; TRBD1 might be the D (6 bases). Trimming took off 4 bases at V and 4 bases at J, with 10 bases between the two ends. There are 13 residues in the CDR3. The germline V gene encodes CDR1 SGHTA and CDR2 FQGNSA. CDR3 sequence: CASSSTGFYGYTF. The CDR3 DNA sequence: TGTGCCAGCAGCTCGACAGGCTTCTATGGCTACACCTTC.